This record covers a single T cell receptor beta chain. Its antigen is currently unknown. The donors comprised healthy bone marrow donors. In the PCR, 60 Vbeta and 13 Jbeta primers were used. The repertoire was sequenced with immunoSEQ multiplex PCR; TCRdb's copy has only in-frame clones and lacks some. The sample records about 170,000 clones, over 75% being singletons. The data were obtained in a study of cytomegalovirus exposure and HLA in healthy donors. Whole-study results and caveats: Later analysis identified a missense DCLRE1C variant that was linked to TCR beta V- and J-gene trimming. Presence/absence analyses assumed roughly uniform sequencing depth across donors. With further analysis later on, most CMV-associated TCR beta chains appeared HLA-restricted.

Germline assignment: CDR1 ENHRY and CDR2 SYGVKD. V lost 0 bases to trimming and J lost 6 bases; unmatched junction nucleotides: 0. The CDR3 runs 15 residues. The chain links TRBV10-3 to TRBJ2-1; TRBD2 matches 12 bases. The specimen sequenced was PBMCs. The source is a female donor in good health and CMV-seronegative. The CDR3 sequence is CAISESTSGGNEQFF. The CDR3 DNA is TGTGCCATCAGTGAGTCGACTAGCGGGGGCAATGAGCAGTTCTTC.